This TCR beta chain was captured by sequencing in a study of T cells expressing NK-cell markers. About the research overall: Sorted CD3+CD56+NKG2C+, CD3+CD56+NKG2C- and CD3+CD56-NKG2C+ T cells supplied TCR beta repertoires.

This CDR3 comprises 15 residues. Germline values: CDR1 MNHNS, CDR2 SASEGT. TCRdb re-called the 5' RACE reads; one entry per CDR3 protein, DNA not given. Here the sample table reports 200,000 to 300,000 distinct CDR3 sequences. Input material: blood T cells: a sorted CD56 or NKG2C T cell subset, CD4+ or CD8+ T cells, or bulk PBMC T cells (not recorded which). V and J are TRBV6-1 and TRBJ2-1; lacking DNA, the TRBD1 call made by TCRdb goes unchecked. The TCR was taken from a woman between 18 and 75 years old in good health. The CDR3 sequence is CASSPEKGFYNEQFF.